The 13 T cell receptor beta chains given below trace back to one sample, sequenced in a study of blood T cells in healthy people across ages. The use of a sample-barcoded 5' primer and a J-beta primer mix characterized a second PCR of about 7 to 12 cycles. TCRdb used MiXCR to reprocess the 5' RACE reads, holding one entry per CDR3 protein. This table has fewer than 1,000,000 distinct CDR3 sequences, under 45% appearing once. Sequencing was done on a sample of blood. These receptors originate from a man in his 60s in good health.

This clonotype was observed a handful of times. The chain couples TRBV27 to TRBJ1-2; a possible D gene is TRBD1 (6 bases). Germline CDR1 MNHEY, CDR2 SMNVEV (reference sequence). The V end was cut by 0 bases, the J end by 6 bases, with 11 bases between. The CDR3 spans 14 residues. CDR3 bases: TGTGCCAGCAGTTTATCGTACAGGGCGGATGGCTACACCTTC. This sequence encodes CASSLSYRADGYTF.

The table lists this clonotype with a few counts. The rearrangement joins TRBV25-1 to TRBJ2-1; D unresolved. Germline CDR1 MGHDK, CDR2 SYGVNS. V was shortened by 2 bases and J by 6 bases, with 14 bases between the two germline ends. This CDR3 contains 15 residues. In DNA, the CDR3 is TGTGCCAGCAGTGAAATATTGGGGTCTGGCAATGAGCAGTTCTTC. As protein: CASSEILGSGNEQFF.

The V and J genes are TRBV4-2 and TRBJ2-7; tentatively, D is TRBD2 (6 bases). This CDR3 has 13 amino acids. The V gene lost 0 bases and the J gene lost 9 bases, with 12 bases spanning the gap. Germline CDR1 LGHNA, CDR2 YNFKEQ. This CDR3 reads CASSQDYKGGQYF. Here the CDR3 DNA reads TGTGCCAGCAGCCAAGATTATAAGGGAGGGCAGTACTTC.

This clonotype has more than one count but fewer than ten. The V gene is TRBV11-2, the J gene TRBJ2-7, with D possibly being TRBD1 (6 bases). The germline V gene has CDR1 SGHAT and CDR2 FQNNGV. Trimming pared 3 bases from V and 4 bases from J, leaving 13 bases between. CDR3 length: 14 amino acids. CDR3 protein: CASSFGGSMYEQYF. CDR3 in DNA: TGTGCCAGCAGCTTTGGGGGCTCCATGTACGAGCAGTACTTC.

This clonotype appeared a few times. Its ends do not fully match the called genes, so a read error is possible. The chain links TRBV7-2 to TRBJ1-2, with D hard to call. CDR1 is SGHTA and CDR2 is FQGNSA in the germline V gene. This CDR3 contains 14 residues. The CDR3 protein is CASSVAEGEHGYTF. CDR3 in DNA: TGTGCCAGCAGCGTAGCGGAGGGAGAGCATGGCTACACCTTC.

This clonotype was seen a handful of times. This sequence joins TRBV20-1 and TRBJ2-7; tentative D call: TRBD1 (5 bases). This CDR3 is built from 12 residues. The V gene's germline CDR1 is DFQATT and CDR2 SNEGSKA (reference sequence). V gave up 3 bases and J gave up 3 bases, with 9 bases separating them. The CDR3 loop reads CSARVRDYEQYF. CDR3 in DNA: TGCAGTGCTAGGGTCAGGGACTACGAGCAGTACTTC.

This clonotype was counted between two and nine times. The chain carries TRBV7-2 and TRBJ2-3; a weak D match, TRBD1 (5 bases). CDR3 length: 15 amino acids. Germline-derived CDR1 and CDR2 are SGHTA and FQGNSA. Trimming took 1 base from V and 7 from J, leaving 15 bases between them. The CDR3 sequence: CASSLEGQATNTQYF. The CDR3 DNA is TGTGCCAGCAGCTTAGAGGGGCAGGCTACGAATACGCAGTATTTT.

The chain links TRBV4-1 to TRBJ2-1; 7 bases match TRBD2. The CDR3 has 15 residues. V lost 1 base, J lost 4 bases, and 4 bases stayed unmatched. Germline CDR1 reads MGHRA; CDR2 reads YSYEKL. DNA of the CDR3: TGCGCCAGCAGCCAAGCGTCTAGCGGTTACAATGAGCAGTTCTTC. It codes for CASSQASSGYNEQFF.

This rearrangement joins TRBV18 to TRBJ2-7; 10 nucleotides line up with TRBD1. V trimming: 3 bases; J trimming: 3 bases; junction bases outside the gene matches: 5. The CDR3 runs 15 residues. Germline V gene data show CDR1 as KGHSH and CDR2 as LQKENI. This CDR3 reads CASSPRGQGYYEQYF. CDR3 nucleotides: TGTGCCAGCTCACCTAGGGGACAGGGGTACTACGAGCAGTACTTC.

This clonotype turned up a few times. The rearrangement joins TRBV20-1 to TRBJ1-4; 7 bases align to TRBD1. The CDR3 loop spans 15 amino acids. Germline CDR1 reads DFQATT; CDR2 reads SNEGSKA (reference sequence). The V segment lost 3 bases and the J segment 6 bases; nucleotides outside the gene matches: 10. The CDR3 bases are TGCAGTGCTAGTCCTCAGGGACAGAGATATGAAAAACTGTTTTTT. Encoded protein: CSASPQGQRYEKLFF.

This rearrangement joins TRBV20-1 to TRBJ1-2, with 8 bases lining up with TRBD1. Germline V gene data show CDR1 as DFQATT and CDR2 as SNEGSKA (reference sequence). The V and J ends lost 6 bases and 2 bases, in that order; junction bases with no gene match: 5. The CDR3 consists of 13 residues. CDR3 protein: CSAPTGVNYGYTF. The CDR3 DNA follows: TGCAGTGCGCCGACAGGGGTAAACTATGGCTACACCTTC.

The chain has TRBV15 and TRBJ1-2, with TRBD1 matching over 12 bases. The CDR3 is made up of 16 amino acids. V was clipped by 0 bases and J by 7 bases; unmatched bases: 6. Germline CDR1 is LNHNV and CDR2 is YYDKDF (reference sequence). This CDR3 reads CATSRDLSGQGAGYTF. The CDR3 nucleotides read TGTGCCACCAGCAGAGATCTCTCGGGACAGGGGGCTGGCTACACCTTC. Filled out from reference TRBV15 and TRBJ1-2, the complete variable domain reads DAMVIQNPRYQVTQFGKPVTLSCSQTLNHNVMYWYQQKSSQAPKLLFHYYDKDFNNEADTPDNFQSRRPNTSFCFLDIRSPGLGDTAMYLCATSRDLSGQGAGYTFGSGTRLTVV.

The CDR3 nucleotides read TGTGCCAGCAGCTCATCTGTTACGCAGTATTTT. Its translation: CASSSSVTQYF. V gene TRBV7-2 combines with J gene TRBJ2-3; D gene unclear. The CDR3 spans 11 residues. V shed 4 bases and J shed 8 bases, with 7 bases lying between them. Germline lookup yields CDR1 SGHTA and CDR2 FQGNSA.